Listed here are 25 T cell receptor beta chains from one sample, sequenced in a study of siplizumab effects on memory and regulatory T cells. Repertoires were generated with immunoSEQ multiplex PCR, while TCRdb's copy carries only in-frame clones and drops some. The data contain about 100,000 clones, 93% of them seen just once; the ten biggest clones take up roughly 0.64%. Sequenced: Tregs sorted from blood. All receptors derive from a human donor in good health.

The chain joins TRBV7-9 to TRBJ1-3; 9 bases line up with TRBD1. With V trimmed by 5 bases and J by 2 bases, 7 bases remained unmatched. Germline CDR1 and CDR2: SEHNR and FQNEAQ (reference sequence). The CDR3 runs to 16 residues. CDR3 in amino acids: CASSQTGGFTGNTIYF. CDR3 nucleotide sequence: TGTGCCAGCAGCCAGACAGGGGGATTTACTGGAAACACCATATATTTT.

V is TRBV5-1 and J is TRBJ2-1; D is perhaps TRBD1 or TRBD2 (5 bases each). Germline loops: CDR1 SGHRS, CDR2 YFSETQ. This CDR3 region has 16 residues. The ends were cut back, 4 bases at V and 3 bases at J, with 17 bases in the middle. The CDR3: CASSPRDPQLYNEQFF. The CDR3 region has the DNA TGCGCCAGCAGCCCCCGGGACCCGCAGCTCTACAATGAGCAGTTCTTC.

About this clone itself: Additional DNA sequences in this sample encode the identical CDR3. The V call is TRBV10-3, the J call TRBJ1-6; unclear D gene. There are 16 residues in the CDR3. The germline CDR1 and CDR2 sequences are ENHRY and SYGVKD. V lost 0 bases to trimming and J lost 0 bases, with 6 bases between them. In nucleotides, the CDR3 is TGTGCCATCAGTGAGTCGGGCAGCTCCTATAATTCACCCCTCCACTTT. It yields the protein CAISESGSSYNSPLHF.

The chain couples TRBV5-1 to TRBJ2-1, with a possible D match to TRBD2 (6 bases). The CDR3 totals 14 residues. V dropped 2 bases and J dropped 6 bases, with 12 bases sitting between them. The germline gives CDR1 SGHRS, CDR2 YFSETQ. The CDR3 sequence: CASSFEAGRNEQFF. The CDR3 nucleotides are TGCGCCAGCAGCTTTGAGGCGGGACGCAATGAGCAGTTCTTC.

This sequence joins TRBV11-2 and TRBJ2-1; D possibly corresponds to TRBD2 (7 bases). The CDR3 is 15 residues long. Trimming removed 4 bases from V and 5 bases from J, with 15 bases in between. Germline V gives CDR1 SGHAT, CDR2 FQNNGV. CDR3 amino acids: CASSSRAGADNEQFF. CDR3 in DNA: TGTGCCAGCAGCTCCCGGGCGGGGGCGGACAATGAGCAGTTCTTC.

V is TRBV6-1 and J is TRBJ1-3; D might be TRBD1 (6 bases). The CDR3 loop spans 13 amino acids. Germline V gene lookup returns CDR1 MNHNS and CDR2 SASEGT. Trimming pared 6 bases from V and 7 bases from J, leaving 13 bases between. In DNA form, the CDR3 reads TGTGCCAGCAGCGGACAGCTTTTCAACACCATATATTTT. This encodes CASSGQLFNTIYF.

The rearrangement links TRBV5-1 to TRBJ2-3; TRBD2 matches at 14 bases. Germline trimming cut 3 bases from V and 2 bases from J; bases unmatched to any gene: 5. The CDR3 loop spans 17 amino acids. Germline CDR1 SGHRS, CDR2 YFSETQ. The CDR3 DNA sequence: TGCGCCAGCAGCTCGGGACTAGCGGGGGACCCCACAGATACGCAGTATTTT. Its protein product is CASSSGLAGDPTDTQYF.

This chain joins TRBV19 and TRBJ1-5, with 8 bases lining up with TRBD1. The germline CDR1 and CDR2 sequences are LNHDA and SQIVND (reference sequence). V lost 5 bases, J lost 7 bases, and 10 bases stayed unmatched. The CDR3 length is 15 residues. CDR3 sequence: CASSVTGQAGQPQHF. CDR3 sequence (DNA): TGTGCCAGTAGTGTTACGGGACAGGCAGGGCAGCCCCAGCATTTT.

This clone showed up just once. The J gene is TRBJ1-1, the V gene TRBV19; D call uncertain. Trimming took off 5 bases at V and 6 bases at J, with 7 bases between the two ends. Germline V gene lookup returns CDR1 LNHDA and CDR2 SQIVND (reference sequence). The CDR3 spans 11 residues. CDR3 in amino acids: CASSRGAEAFF. For the CDR3, the DNA is TGTGCCAGTAGTCGTGGCGCTGAAGCTTTCTTT.

The chain links TRBV19 to TRBJ1-2, with D maybe TRBD1 (5 bases). The CDR3 extends over 13 amino acids. V was shortened by 2 bases and J by 4 bases, with 8 bases between the two germline ends. Germline V gives CDR1 LNHDA, CDR2 SQIVND (reference sequence). The CDR3 loop is CASSISGPYGYTF. The CDR3 DNA reads TGTGCCAGTAGTATATCAGGGCCCTATGGCTACACCTTC.

The gene calls are TRBV7-2 and TRBJ2-1; TRBD2 agrees at 13 bases. The trim removed 0 bases at V and 9 bases at J, leaving 8 bases unmatched. The germline V gene has CDR1 SGHTA and CDR2 FQGNSA. The CDR3 consists of 17 residues. This CDR3 is CASSLAQWGLAGREQFF. CDR3 in DNA: TGTGCCAGCAGCTTAGCTCAATGGGGACTAGCGGGACGTGAGCAGTTCTTC.

The CDR3 loop reads CASSKDRALYQETQYF. CDR3 nucleotides: TGTGCCAGCAGTAAGGACAGGGCGCTGTACCAAGAGACCCAGTACTTC. The chain joins TRBV9 to TRBJ2-5, with 8 nucleotides matching TRBD1. Trimming cost V 5 bases and J 0 bases; bases outside gene matches: 9. Germline CDR1 reads SGDLS; CDR2 reads YYNGEE. The CDR3 has 16 residues.

The rearrangement links TRBV7-8 to TRBJ2-2; D uncertain. Trimming cost V 2 bases and J 4 bases, with 5 bases left between them. The CDR3 loop spans 13 amino acids. Germline CDR1 and CDR2: SGHVS and FQNEAQ. Written as DNA, the CDR3 is TGTGCCAGCAGCTTACTTAGCACCGGGGAGCTGTTTTTT. It specifies CASSLLSTGELFF.

The V gene is TRBV25-1, the J gene TRBJ2-5; 12 bases align to TRBD2. V lost 1 base and J lost 7; bases outside the gene matches: 7. The CDR3 length is 16 residues. Germline assignment: CDR1 MGHDK and CDR2 SYGVNS. The CDR3 region is CASSEFETSGRGTQYF. The CDR3 DNA is TGTGCCAGCAGTGAATTCGAGACTAGCGGGAGAGGGACCCAGTACTTC.

The J gene is TRBJ2-7, the V gene TRBV14; D remains unclear. This CDR3 spans 11 amino acids. The germline V gene encodes CDR1 SGHDN and CDR2 FVKESK. The V end lost 4 bases, the J end lost 5 bases, and 6 bases lay between the germline ends. CDR3 nucleotides: TGTGCCAGCAGCCTGGCAGACGAGCAGTACTTC. It yields the protein CASSLADEQYF.

The chain uses TRBV5-1 and TRBJ1-2; 7 nucleotides agree with TRBD1. J gave up 1 base and V 4 bases, and 7 bases lay outside the gene matches. The CDR3 extends over 15 amino acids. Germline V CDR1 and CDR2: SGHRS, YFSETQ. The CDR3 loop is CASSRHRDSNYGYTF. The CDR3 nucleotides are TGCGCCAGCAGCCGACACCGGGACAGTAACTATGGCTACACCTTC.

This chain joins TRBV5-1 and TRBJ1-1; D uncertain. The germline V gene has CDR1 SGHRS and CDR2 YFSETQ. The CDR3 runs 15 residues. Trimming took off 4 bases at V and 3 bases at J, with 16 bases between the two ends. CDR3 DNA sequence: TGCGCCAGCAGCGCCTTCAGCAGAAAGGACACTGAAGCTTTCTTT. Translating gives CASSAFSRKDTEAFF.

The V call is TRBV18, the J call TRBJ2-5; no firm D call. Looked up from germline, CDR1 is KGHSH and CDR2 is LQKENI. The CDR3 covers 13 residues. V lost 5 bases and J 4 bases, leaving 11 bases between the germline ends. Here the CDR3 DNA reads TGTGCCAGCTCAAAAGACAATCTAGAGACCCAGTACTTC. Translation: CASSKDNLETQYF.

The chain employs TRBV7-6 and TRBJ2-5; TRBD1 aligns across 10 bases. Germline V gives CDR1 SGHVS, CDR2 FNYEAQ. CDR3 size: 14 residues. J gave up 5 bases and V 3 bases, and 3 bases lay outside the gene matches. In DNA, the CDR3 is TGTGCCAGCAGCTTGGACAGGGGGAGCGAGACCCAGTACTTC. This gives the protein CASSLDRGSETQYF. The entire variable domain, with the rest obtained from reference TRBV7-6 and TRBJ2-5, is as follows: GAGVSQSPRYKVTKRGQDVALRCDPISGHVSLYWYRQALGQGPEFLTYFNYEAQQDKSGLPNDRFSAERPEGSISTLTIQRTEQRDSAMYRCASSLDRGSETQYFGPGTRLLVL.

The chain uses TRBV6-1 and TRBJ1-5; 8 bases are a match to TRBD1. V lost 9 bases, J lost 6 bases, and 10 bases stayed unmatched. The CDR3 is 14 amino acids. Germline V gene sequence: CDR1 MNHNS, CDR2 SASEGT. The CDR3 region is CASKREQGGQPQHF. The CDR3 DNA reads as TGTGCCAGTAAAAGAGAACAGGGGGGTCAGCCCCAGCATTTT.

The chain is built from TRBV5-1 and TRBJ2-5; weak D call: TRBD2 (5 bases). Germline assignment: CDR1 SGHRS and CDR2 YFSETQ. This CDR3 is 15 amino acids long. Trimming left V 2 bases short and J 5 bases short, with 16 bases between. The CDR3 nucleotides are TGCGCCAGCAGCTTTTTCTTGGAAGCGGATGAGACCCAGTACTTC. Its protein is CASSFFLEADETQYF.

The CDR3 reads CASSSSQTPYEQYF. For the CDR3, the DNA is TGTGCCAGCAGCTCCTCCCAGACGCCCTACGAGCAGTACTTC. The chain has TRBV7-2 and TRBJ2-7; D not resolved. This CDR3 spans 14 amino acids. V was trimmed by 4 bases and J by 2 bases, leaving 12 bases between them. Germline CDR1 is SGHTA and CDR2 is FQGNSA.

This clone occurred once. The CDR3 here is CASSPGRGYEQYF. As DNA, the CDR3 is TGTGCCAGCAGCCCGGGCAGGGGCTACGAGCAGTACTTC. The chain couples TRBV5-4 to TRBJ2-7, with D perhaps matching TRBD1 (6 bases). Deletions cut 4 bases from V and 3 bases from J, with 11 bases between. The germline V gene has CDR1 SGHNT and CDR2 YYREEE (reference sequence). The CDR3 is made up of 13 amino acids.

The gene calls are TRBV7-3 and TRBJ2-1; D not resolved. Germline values: CDR1 SGHTA, CDR2 FQGTGA. The length of the CDR3 is 11 residues. The ends were cut back, 6 bases at V and 10 bases at J, with 10 bases in the middle. In DNA form, the CDR3 reads TGTGCCAGCAGGGGGTCCGGGGAGCAGTTCTTC. As protein: CASRGSGEQFF.

The chain employs TRBV6-6 and TRBJ2-7; D is undetermined. The CDR3 runs 14 residues. Trimming took off 2 bases at V and 2 bases at J, with 10 bases between the two ends. Germline V gene data show CDR1 as MNHNY and CDR2 as SVGAGI (reference sequence). DNA for the CDR3: TGTGCCAGCAGTTACGGGCAGCCAGCCTACGAGCAGTACTTC. Protein: CASSYGQPAYEQYF.